This is a list of T cell receptor beta chains from one sample in a study of shared clonotypes between healthy human individuals. Clones were read by immunoSEQ multiplex PCR, and TCRdb kept only the in-frame ones, dropping some. Altogether around 480,000 clones are present, about three quarters being singletons, with the ten largest covering approximately 12%. Sequenced input: PBMCs. The receptors were gathered from a middle-aged woman in good health. Some clones in this sample may be carry-over from other donors' samples. The conserved cysteine and the conserved F or W are not part of the CDR3 here.

j_call | v_call | cdr3_aa
TRBJ1-1 | TRBV5-1 | ASSSMTGGSTEAF
TRBJ1-1 | TRBV30 | AWRKGIAEAF
TRBJ2-2 | TRBV6-1 | ASSEVGWDTGELF
TRBJ2-1 | TRBV6-4 | ASSVEGRDGQF
TRBJ2-5 | TRBV28 | ASSLASGRAGQETQY
TRBJ2-1 | TRBV18 | ASSPESALYNEQF
TRBJ2-3 | TRBV10-3 | AISGPRQGSDTQY
TRBJ2-5 | TRBV5-1 | ASSLAGGRAGETQY
TRBJ2-3 | TRBV7-8 | ASSRLHGGRSTDTQY
TRBJ1-1 | TRBV6-1 | ASSRDPLNTEAF
TRBJ2-1 | TRBV11-1 | ASSSRDRGRWEQF
TRBJ2-7 | TRBV19 | ASSIIAEISYEQY
TRBJ2-5 | TRBV7-3 | ASSEGLAGETQY
TRBJ2-7 | TRBV27 | ASSFTSGRSYEQY
TRBJ2-3 | TRBV7-9 | ASSAGTSADTQY
TRBJ1-1 | TRBV5-4 | ASSRGQGGDAEAF
TRBJ2-2 | TRBV6-7 | ASSYDRGTGELF
TRBJ1-4 | TRBV28 | ARDRVPEKLF
TRBJ1-3 | TRBV19 | ASSIAAVSGNTIY
TRBJ2-7 | TRBV28 | ASSFDSSYEQY
TRBJ2-3 | TRBV13 | ASSPRVQGPSTDTQY
TRBJ2-1 | TRBV4-1 | ASSQDHPPTSGPGNEQF
TRBJ2-6 | TRBV19 | ASSSGHEGTGANVLT
TRBJ1-2 | TRBV4-2 | ASSHDGDVYGYT
TRBJ1-4 | TRBV28 | ASSSPQGVREKLF
TRBJ2-7 | TRBV14 | ASSQAGVFEQY
TRBJ1-1 | TRBV10-3 | ATGTTNTEAF
TRBJ2-2 | TRBV7-9 | ASSSRQGAIPGELF
TRBJ1-3 | TRBV28 | ASSISLKGFIGNTIY
TRBJ2-2 | TRBV29-1 | SVGVMNTGELF
TRBJ2-7 | TRBV19 | ASSPSVESSYEQY
TRBJ2-1 | TRBV11-2 | ASSLVNEQF